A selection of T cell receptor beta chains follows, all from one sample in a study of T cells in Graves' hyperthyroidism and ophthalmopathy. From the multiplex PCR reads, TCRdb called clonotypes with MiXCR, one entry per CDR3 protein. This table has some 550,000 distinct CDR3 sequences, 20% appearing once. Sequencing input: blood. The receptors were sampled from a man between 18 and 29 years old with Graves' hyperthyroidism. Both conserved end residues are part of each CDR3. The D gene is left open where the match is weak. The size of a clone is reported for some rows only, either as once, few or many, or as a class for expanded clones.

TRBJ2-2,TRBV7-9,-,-,CASSLRQRCTGELFF,TGTGCCAGCAGCTTAAGACAAAGATGCACCGGGGAGCTGTTTTTT
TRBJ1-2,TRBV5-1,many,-,CASSLTGPGYTF,TGCGCCAGCAGCTTGACGGGCCCGGGCTACACCTTC
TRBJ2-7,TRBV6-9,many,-,CAMQRDRSYEQYF,TGTGCCATGCAAAGGGACCGCTCCTACGAGCAGTACTTC
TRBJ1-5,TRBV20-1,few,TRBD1,CSAVGQGIESEPQHF,TGCAGTGCCGTAGGACAGGGGATCGAAAGTGAGCCCCAGCATTTT
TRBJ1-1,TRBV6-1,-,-,CASSASAFF,TGCGCCAGCAGTGCGTCAGCTTTCTTT
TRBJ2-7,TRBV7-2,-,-,CASSLRSGSTYEQYF,TGTGCCAGCAGCTTAAGGTCGGGTTCAACCTACGAGCAGTACTTC
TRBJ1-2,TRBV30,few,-,CAWSYGLDYGYTF,TGTGCCTGGAGTTACGGGTTGGACTATGGCTACACCTTC
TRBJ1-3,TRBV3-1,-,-,CASSQYNGLGDTIYF,TGTGCCAGCAGCCAATATAACGGCTTGGGGGACACCATATATTTT
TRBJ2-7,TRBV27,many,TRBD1,CASSLLPGQEDPSKYEQYF,TGTGCCAGCAGTTTACTCCCGGGACAGGAGGATCCTAGCAAGTACGAGCAGTACTTC
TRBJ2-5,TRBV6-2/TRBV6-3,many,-,CASSYSEQETQYF,TGTGCCAGCAGTTACTCAGAGCAAGAGACCCAGTACTTC
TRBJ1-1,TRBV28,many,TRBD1,CASSPRQGRRNTEAFF,TGTGCCAGCAGTCCCCGACAGGGAAGGCGAAACACTGAAGCTTTCTTT
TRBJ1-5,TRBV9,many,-,CASSGTGLSNQPQHF,TGTGCCAGCAGCGGGACGGGGCTTAGCAATCAGCCCCAGCATTTT
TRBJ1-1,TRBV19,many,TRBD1,CASSAWTGKDTEAFF,TGTGCCAGTAGTGCCTGGACAGGGAAGGACACTGAAGCTTTCTTT
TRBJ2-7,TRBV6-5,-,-,CASSYSSFRGRPYEQYF,TGTGCCAGCAGTTACAGTTCCTTTAGAGGGAGACCCTACGAGCAGTACTTC
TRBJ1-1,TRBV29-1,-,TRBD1,CSAPGGLNTEAFF,TGCAGCGCCCCAGGGGGACTGAACACTGAAGCTTTCTTT
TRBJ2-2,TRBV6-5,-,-,CASSYSKGIRGTGELFF,TGTGCCAGCAGTTACTCGAAGGGGATCCGTGGCACCGGGGAGCTGTTTTTT
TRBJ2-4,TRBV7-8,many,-,CASSLVPEADIQYF,TGTGCCAGCAGCTTAGTACCTGAGGCGGACATTCAGTACTTC
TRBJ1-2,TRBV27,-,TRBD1,CASKQGAQFYGYTF,TGTGCCAGCAAACAGGGGGCCCAATTCTATGGCTACACCTTC
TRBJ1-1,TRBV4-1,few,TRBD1,CASSPSTGGRTEAFF,TGCGCCAGCAGCCCTTCAACAGGGGGGCGCACTGAAGCTTTCTTT
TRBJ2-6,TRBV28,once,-,CASSLPGTGANVLTF,TGTGCCAGCAGTTTACCAGGGACCGGGGCCAACGTCCTGACTTTC
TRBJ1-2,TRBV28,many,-,CASTSSARGGYTF,TGTGCCAGCACCTCCTCGGCGAGGGGGGGCTACACCTTC
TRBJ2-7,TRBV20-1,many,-,CSATWARDYEQYF,TGCAGTGCTACGTGGGCCAGGGACTACGAGCAGTACTTC
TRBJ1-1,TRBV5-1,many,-,CASKGDYTEAFF,TGCGCCAGCAAAGGGGACTATACTGAAGCTTTCTTT
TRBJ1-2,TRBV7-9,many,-,CASSPEDIYGYTF,TGTGCCAGCAGCCCCGAGGACATTTATGGCTACACCTTC
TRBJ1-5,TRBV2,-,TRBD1,CATTRDRDQPQQF,TGTGCCACCACCCGGGACAGGGATCAGCCCCAGCAGTTT
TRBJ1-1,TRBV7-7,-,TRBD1,CASRGVQVETEAFF,TGTGCTAGCAGGGGGGTGCAGGTCGAGACTGAAGCTTTCTTT
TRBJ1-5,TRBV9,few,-,CASSVSGEGQPQHF,TGTGCCAGCAGCGTTTCAGGGGAGGGCCAGCCCCAGCATTTT
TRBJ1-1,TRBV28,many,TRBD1,CASSLRQGFVAEAFF,TGTGCCAGCAGTTTAAGACAGGGCTTTGTGGCTGAAGCTTTCTTT
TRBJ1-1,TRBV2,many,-,CASSGGGPNTEAFF,TGTGCCAGCAGTGGGGGGGGCCCGAACACTGAAGCTTTCTTT
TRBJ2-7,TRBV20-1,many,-,CSAQAGTIPYEQYF,TGCAGTGCCCAGGCGGGGACGATCCCCTACGAGCAGTACTTC
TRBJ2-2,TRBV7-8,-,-,CASSHLGGTAGELFF,TGTGCCAGCAGTCACCTAGGGGGAACTGCCGGGGAGCTGTTTTTT
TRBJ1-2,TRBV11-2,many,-,CASSLGASVSYGYTF,TGTGCCAGCAGCTTAGGAGCCAGCGTTTCGTATGGCTACACCTTC
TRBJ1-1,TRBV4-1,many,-,CASSQENQGGAFF,TGCGCCAGCAGCCAAGAAAATCAGGGAGGCGCTTTCTTT
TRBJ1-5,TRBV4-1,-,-,CASSQDAGYYQPQHF,TGCGCCAGCAGCCAAGACGCCGGGTACTATCAGCCCCAGCATTTT
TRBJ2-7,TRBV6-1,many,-,CASSVGSRSYEQYF,TGTGCCAGCAGTGTTGGTAGCAGATCCTACGAGCAGTACTTC
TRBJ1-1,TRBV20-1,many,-,CSARAQLMNTEAFF,TGCAGTGCTAGAGCTCAACTGATGAACACTGAAGCTTTCTTT
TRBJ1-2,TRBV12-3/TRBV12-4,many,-,CASSFKDYGYTF,TGTGCCAGCAGTTTTAAGGACTATGGCTACACCTTC
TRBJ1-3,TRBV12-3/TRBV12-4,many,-,CASSFKGGSGNTIYF,TGTGCCAGCAGTTTCAAAGGGGGCTCTGGAAACACCATATATTTT
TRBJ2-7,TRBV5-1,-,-,CASSLEGGPPRYEQYF,TGCGCCAGCAGCTTGGAGGGCGGACCCCCCAGATACGAGCAGTACTTC
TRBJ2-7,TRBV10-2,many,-,CASSDPGRYEQYF,TGCGCCAGCAGCGACCCCGGACGGTACGAGCAGTACTTC